This T cell receptor (beta chain) was observed in a study of blood T cell repertoires in COVID-19. The data were produced by immunoSEQ multiplex PCR, yet TCRdb's version contains in-frame clones alone and is incomplete. The table lists approximately 50,000 clones, around 90% of them singletons. After removal of 7 bases from V and 6 bases from J, the junction contained 4 bases not matched to a gene. Germline V gene sequence: CDR1 SGHRS, CDR2 YFSETQ. The CDR3 contains 12 residues. V and J are TRBV5-1 and TRBJ1-1; TRBD1 agrees at 9 bases. The TCR comes from a human donor in a cohort sampled during active COVID-19. Sequences were obtained from peripheral blood. The chain's CDR3 is CASRTGASEAFF. The CDR3 DNA sequence: TGCGCCAGCCGGACAGGGGCTTCTGAAGCTTTCTTT.